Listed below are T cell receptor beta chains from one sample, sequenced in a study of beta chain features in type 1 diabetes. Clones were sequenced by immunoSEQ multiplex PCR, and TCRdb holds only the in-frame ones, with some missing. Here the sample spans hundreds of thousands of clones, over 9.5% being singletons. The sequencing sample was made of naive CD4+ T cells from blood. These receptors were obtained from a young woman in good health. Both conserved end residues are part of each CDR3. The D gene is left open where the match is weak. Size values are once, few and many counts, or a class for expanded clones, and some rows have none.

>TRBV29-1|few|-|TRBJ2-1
TGCAGCGCCGCACGGGCAAATGAGCAGTTCTTC
CSAARANEQFF
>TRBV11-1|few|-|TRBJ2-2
TGTGCCAGCAGCTTAGCCGGGGAGCTGTTTTTT
CASSLAGELFF
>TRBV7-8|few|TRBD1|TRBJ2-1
TGTGCCAGCAGCTCCGGACAGGGGCCCTACAATGAGCAGTTCTTC
CASSSGQGPYNEQFF
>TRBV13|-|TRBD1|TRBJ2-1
TGTGCCAGCAGCTTAGTTCCCCGGGACAGGTCCTACAATGAGCAGTTCTTC
CASSLVPRDRSYNEQFF
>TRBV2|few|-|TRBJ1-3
TGTGCCAGCTTAGAGGACTCTGGAAACACCATATATTTT
CASLEDSGNTIYF
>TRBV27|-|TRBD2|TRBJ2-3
TGTGCCAGCAGTGCACACTCGGGGACTAGCGGCACAGATACGCAGTATTTT
CASSAHSGTSGTDTQYF
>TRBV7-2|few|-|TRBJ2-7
TGTGCCAGCAGTCGTGGGGGCGCGGGGCACTCCTACGAGCAGTACTTC
CASSRGGAGHSYEQYF
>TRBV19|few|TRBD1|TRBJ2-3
TGTGCCAGTATGCCGGGACAGGGTACAGATACGCAGTATTTT
CASMPGQGTDTQYF
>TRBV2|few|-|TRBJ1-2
TGTGCCAGCAGGTTCCGGGACGGCCTTGAAGGTGGCTACACCTTC
CASRFRDGLEGGYTF
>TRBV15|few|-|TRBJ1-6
TGTGCCACCAGCAGAGGGATAGGATCTAATTCACCCCTCCACTTT
CATSRGIGSNSPLHF
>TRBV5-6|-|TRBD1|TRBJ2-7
TGTGCCAGCAGCGCTGTTCCCCCGGGACAGGGGCTGTACGAGCAGTACTTC
CASSAVPPGQGLYEQYF
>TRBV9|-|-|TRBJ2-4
TGTGCCAGCAGCGCCGGTTTGACGAACATTCAGTACTTC
CASSAGLTNIQYF
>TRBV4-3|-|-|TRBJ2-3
TGCGCCAGCAGCCAAGACAGGGAAATACTCACAGATACGCAGTATTTT
CASSQDREILTDTQYF